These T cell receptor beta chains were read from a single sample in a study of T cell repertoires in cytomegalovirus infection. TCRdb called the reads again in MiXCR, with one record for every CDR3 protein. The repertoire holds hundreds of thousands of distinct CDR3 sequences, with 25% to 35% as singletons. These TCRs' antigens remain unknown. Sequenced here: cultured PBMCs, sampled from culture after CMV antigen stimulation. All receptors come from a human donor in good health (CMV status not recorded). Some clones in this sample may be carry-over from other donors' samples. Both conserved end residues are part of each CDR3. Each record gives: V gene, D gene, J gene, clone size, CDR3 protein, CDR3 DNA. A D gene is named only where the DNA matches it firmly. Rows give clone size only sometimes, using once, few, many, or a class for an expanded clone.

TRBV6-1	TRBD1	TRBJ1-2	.	CASSEVGQPRVGGYTF	TGTGCCAGCAGTGAAGTGGGACAGCCTCGCGTCGGTGGCTACACCTTC
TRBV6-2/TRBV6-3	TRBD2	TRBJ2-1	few	CASSYSGLAGGPYNEQFF	TGTGCCAGCAGTTACAGCGGACTAGCGGGAGGGCCGTACAATGAGCAGTTCTTC
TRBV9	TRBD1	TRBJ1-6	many	CASSVGWDSRNSPLHF	TGTGCCAGCAGCGTAGGGTGGGACAGCCGTAATTCACCCCTCCACTTT
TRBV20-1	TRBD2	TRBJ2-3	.	CSAPPSGSKDTQYF	TGCAGTGCTCCGCCTAGCGGCTCAAAGGATACGCAGTATTTT
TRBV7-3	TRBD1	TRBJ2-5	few	CASSQGQGAPTLQETQYF	TGTGCCAGCAGCCAGGGACAGGGGGCCCCTACGTTGCAAGAGACCCAGTACTTC
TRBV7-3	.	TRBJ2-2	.	CASSLTQTHTGELFF	TGTGCCAGCAGCTTAACTCAGACTCACACCGGGGAGCTGTTTTTT
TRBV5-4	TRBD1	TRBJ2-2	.	CASSLWDRVGSGELFF	TGTGCCAGCAGCTTGTGGGACAGGGTGGGTTCCGGGGAGCTGTTTTTT
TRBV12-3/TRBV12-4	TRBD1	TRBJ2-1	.	CASSRRQGHENEQFF	TGTGCCAGCAGCCGTCGACAGGGGCACGAAAATGAGCAGTTCTTC
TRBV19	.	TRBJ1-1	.	CASHPGDTLGAFF	TGTGCCAGTCATCCAGGGGACACTCTAGGAGCTTTCTTT
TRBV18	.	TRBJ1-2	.	CASSPGATGDYGYTF	TGTGCCAGCTCGCCGGGCGCGACAGGAGACTATGGCTACACCTTC
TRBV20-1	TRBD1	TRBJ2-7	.	CSAPPLDRGLEQYF	TGCAGTGCACCACCCCTCGACAGGGGGCTGGAGCAGTACTTC
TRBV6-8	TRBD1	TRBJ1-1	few	CASTGQGRNTEAFF	TGTGCCAGCACCGGACAGGGGCGGAACACTGAAGCTTTCTTT
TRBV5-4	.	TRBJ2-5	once	CASRKRTDEETQYF	TGTGCCAGCAGGAAAAGGACAGACGAAGAGACCCAGTACTTC
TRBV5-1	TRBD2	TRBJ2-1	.	CASSMGTSRNEQFF	TGCGCCAGCAGCATGGGGACTAGCAGGAATGAGCAGTTCTTC
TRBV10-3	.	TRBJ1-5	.	CAISPGVSNQPQHF	TGTGCCATCAGCCCAGGAGTTAGCAATCAGCCCCAGCATTTT
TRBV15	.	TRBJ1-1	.	CATSRGGEAFF	TGTGCCACCAGCAGAGGTGGTGAAGCTTTCTTT
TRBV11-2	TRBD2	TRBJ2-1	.	CASSLGLAGAYNEQFF	TGTGCCAGCAGCTTAGGTTTAGCGGGGGCGTACAATGAGCAGTTCTTC
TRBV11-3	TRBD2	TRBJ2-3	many	CASSLVAGGTDTQYF	TGTGCCAGCAGCTTAGTTGCGGGAGGCACAGATACGCAGTATTTT
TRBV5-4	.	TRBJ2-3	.	CASSSKSFRGTDTQYF	TGTGCCAGCAGCTCGAAGAGCTTCAGGGGCACAGATACGCAGTATTTT
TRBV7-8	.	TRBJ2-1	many	CASSPYRVSYNEQFF	TGTGCCAGCAGCCCGTACCGGGTCTCCTACAATGAGCAGTTCTTC
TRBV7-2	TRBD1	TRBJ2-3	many	CASSPGQGGDTQYF	TGTGCCAGCAGCCCAGGACAGGGGGGCGATACGCAGTATTTT
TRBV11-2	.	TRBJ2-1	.	CASSLAGGRSYNEQFF	TGTGCCAGCAGCTTAGCGGGCGGGCGCTCCTACAATGAGCAGTTCTTC
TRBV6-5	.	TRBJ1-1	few	CASSYGSQIGTEAFF	TGTGCCAGCAGTTACGGGTCGCAGATTGGGACTGAAGCTTTCTTT